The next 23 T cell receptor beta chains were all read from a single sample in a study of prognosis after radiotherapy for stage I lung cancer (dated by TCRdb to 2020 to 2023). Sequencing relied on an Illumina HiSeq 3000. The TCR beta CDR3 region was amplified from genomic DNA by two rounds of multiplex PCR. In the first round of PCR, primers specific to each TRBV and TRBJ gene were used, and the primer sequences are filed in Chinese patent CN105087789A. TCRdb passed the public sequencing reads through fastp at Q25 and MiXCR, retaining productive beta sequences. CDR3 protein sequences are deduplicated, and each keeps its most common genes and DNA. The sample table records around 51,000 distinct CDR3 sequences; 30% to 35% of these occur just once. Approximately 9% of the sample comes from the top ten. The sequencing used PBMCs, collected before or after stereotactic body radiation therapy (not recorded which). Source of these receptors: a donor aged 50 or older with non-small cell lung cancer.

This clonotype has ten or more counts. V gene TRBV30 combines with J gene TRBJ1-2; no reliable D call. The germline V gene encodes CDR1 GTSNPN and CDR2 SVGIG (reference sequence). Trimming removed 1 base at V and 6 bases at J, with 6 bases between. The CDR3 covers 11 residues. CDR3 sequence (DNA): TGTGCCTGGAGTGACCTGAATGGCTACACCTTC. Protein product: CAWSDLNGYTF.

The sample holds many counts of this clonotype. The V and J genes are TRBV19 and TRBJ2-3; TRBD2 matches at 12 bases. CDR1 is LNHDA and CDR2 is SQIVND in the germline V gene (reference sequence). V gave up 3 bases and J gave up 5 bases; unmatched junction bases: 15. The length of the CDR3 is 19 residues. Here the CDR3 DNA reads TGTGCCAGTAGTATCCGAGGACTAGCGGGGTCCAGGTTGAAAGATACGCAGTATTTT. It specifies CASSIRGLAGSRLKDTQYF.

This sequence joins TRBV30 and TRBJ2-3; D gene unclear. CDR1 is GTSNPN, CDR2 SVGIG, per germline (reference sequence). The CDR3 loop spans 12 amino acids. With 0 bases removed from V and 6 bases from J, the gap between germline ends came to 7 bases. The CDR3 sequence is CAWSVGGDTQYF. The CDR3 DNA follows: TGTGCCTGGAGTGTAGGTGGTGATACGCAGTATTTT.

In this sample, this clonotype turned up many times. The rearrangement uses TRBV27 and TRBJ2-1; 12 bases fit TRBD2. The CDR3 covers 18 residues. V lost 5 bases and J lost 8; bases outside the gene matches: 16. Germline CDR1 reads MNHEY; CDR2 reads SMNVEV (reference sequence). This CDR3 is CASSVLTGALAGGYEQFF. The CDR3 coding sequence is TGTGCCAGCAGTGTACTCACGGGGGCGCTAGCGGGAGGGTATGAGCAGTTCTTC.

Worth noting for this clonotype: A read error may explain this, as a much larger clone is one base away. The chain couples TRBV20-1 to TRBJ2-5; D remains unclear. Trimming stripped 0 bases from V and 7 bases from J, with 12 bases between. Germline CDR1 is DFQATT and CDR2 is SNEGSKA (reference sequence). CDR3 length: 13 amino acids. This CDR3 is CSARDSSLMTQYF. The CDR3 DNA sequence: TGCAGTGCTAGAGATAGCAGCTTGATGACCCAGTACTTC.

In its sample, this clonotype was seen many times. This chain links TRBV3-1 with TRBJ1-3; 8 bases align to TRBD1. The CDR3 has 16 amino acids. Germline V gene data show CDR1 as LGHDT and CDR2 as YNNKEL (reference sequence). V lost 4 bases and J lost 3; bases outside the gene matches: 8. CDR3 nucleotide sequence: TGTGCCAGCAGCCCCCTGAGGACAGGGTATGGAAACACCATATATTTT. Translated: CASSPLRTGYGNTIYF.

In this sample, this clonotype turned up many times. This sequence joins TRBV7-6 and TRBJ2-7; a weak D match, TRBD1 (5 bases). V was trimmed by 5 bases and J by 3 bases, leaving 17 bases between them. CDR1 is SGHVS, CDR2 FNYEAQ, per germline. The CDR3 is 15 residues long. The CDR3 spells CASSRTQGNSYEQYF. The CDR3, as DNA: TGTGCCAGCAGCCGAACCCAGGGAAATAGCTACGAGCAGTACTTC.

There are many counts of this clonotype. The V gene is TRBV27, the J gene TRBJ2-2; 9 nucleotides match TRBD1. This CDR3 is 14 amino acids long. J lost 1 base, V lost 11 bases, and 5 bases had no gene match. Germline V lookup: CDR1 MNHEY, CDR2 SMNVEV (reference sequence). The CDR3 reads CAGRQGVNTGELFF. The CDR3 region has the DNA TGTGCCGGGAGACAGGGGGTGAACACCGGGGAGCTGTTTTTT.

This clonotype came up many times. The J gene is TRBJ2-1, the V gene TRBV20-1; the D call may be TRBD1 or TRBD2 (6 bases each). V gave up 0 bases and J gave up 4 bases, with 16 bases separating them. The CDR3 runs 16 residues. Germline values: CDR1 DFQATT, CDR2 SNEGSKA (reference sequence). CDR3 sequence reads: CSARDLSGARYNEQFF. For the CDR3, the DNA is TGCAGTGCTAGAGATCTTTCGGGGGCGCGGTACAATGAGCAGTTCTTC.

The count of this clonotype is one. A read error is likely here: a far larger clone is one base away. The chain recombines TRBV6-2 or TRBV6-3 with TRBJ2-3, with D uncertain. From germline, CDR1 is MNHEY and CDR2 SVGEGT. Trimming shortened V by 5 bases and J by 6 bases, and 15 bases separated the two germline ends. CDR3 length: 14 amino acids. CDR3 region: CASSEVLLSDTQYF. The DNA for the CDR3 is TGTGCCAGCAGTGAAGTTTTACTGTCGGATACGCAGTATTTT.

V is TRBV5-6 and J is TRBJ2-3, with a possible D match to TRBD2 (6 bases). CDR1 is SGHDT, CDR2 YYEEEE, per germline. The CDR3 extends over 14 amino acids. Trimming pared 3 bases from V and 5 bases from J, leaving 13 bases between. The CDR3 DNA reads TGTGCCAGCAGCTCCCTTCGGGGAGGAGATACGCAGTATTTT. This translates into CASSSLRGGDTQYF.

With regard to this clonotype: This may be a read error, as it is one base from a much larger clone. CDR3: CSSSLAGPGVTDTQYF. The DNA for the CDR3 is TGTTCCAGCAGCTTAGCGGGTCCGGGGGTGACAGATACGCAGTATTTT. The J gene is TRBJ2-3, the V gene TRBV7-2; 7 bases fit TRBD2. Looked up from germline, CDR1 is SGHTA and CDR2 is FQGNSA. The CDR3 consists of 16 residues.

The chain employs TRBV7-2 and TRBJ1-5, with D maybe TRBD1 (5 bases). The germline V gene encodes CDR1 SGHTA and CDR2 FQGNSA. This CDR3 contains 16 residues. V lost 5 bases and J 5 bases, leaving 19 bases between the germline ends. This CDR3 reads CASSPRRGRLDQPQHF. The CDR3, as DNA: TGTGCCAGCAGCCCACGGAGGGGAAGGTTAGATCAGCCCCAGCATTTT.

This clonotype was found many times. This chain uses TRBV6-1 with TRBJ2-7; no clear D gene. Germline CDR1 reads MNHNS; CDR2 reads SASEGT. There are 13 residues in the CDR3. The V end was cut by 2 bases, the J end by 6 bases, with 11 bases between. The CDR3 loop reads CASSEPPGGEQYF. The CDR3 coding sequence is TGTGCCAGCAGTGAACCCCCAGGCGGCGAGCAGTACTTC.

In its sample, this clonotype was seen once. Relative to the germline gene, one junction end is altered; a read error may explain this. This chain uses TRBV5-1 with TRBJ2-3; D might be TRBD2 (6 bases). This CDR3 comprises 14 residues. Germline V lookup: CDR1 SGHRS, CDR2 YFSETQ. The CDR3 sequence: CSSSPPGSGDTQYF. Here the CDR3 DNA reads TGCTCCAGCAGCCCGCCCGGGAGCGGGGATACGCAGTATTTT.

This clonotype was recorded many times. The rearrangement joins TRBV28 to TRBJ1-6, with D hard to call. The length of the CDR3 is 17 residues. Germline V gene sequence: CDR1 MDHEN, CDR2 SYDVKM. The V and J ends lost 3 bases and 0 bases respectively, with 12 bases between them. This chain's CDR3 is CASSFQVLSSYNSPLHF. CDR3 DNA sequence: TGTGCCAGCAGTTTTCAGGTTCTAAGCTCCTATAATTCACCCCTCCACTTT. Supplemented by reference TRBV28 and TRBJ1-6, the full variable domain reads DVKVTQSSRYLVKRTGEKVFLECVQDMDHENMFWYRQDPGLGLRLIYFSYDVKMKEKGDIPEGYSVSREKKERFSLILESASTNQTSMYLCASSFQVLSSYNSPLHFGNGTRLTVT.

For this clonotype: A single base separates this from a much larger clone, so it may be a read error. CDR3 DNA sequence: TGTGCCAGCATGCCCACAGTGTTGGACACTGAAGCTTTCTTT. Its translation: CASMPTVLDTEAFF. This chain uses TRBV27 with TRBJ1-1; no reliable D call. Trimming left V 7 bases short and J 3 bases short, with 15 bases between. The CDR3 runs to 14 residues. Germline lookup yields CDR1 MNHEY and CDR2 SMNVEV (reference sequence).

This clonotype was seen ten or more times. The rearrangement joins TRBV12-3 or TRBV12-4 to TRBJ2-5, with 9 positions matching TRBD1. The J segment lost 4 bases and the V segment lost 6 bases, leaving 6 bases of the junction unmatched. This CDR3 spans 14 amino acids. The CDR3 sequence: CASRNRGPGETQYF. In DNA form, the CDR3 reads TGTGCCAGCAGGAACAGGGGGCCCGGAGAGACCCAGTACTTC.

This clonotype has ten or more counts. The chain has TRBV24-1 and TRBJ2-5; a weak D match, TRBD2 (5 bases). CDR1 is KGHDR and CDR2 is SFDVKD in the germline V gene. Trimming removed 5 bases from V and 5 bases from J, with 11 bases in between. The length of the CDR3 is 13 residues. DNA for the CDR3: TGTGCCACCAGTGTTTACGGCGGGGAGACCCAGTACTTC. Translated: CATSVYGGETQYF.

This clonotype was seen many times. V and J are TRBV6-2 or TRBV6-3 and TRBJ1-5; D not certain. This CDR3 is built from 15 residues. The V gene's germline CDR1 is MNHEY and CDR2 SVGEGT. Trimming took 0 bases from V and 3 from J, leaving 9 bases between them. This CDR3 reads CASSYSQRNNQPQHF. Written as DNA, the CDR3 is TGTGCCAGCAGTTACTCCCAGAGAAACAATCAGCCCCAGCATTTT.

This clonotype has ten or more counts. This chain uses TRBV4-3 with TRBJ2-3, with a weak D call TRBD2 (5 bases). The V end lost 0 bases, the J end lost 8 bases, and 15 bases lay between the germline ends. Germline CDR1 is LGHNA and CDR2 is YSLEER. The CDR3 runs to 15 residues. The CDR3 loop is CASSQEGRAGATQYF. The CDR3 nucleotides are TGCGCCAGCAGCCAAGAAGGGCGGGCGGGCGCTACGCAGTATTTT.

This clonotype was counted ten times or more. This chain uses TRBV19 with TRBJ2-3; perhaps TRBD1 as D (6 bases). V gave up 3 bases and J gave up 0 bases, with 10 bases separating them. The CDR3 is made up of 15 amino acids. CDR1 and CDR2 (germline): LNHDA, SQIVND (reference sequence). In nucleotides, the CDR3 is TGTGCCAGTAGTATTGACAGGATTAGCACAGATACGCAGTATTTT. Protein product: CASSIDRISTDTQYF. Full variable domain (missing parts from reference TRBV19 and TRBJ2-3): DGGITQSPKYLFRKEGQNVTLSCEQNLNHDAMYWYRQDPGQGLRLIYYSQIVNDFQKGDIAEGYSVSREKKESFPLTVTSAQKNPTAFYLCASSIDRISTDTQYFGPGTRLTVL.

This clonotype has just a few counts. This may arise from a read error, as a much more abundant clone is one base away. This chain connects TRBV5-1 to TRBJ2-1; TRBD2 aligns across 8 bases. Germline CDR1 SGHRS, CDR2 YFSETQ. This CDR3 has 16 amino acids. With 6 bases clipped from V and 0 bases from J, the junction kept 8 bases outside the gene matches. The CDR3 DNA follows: TGCGCCAGCATCTATGGCGGGAGGAGCTCCTACAATGAGCAGTTCTTC. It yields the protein CASIYGGRSSYNEQFF.